Below, one T cell receptor (beta chain) is given with its context. Its cognate antigen is unknown. This entry belongs to a study of cytomegalovirus exposure and HLA in healthy donors. Whole-study results and caveats: Common viral pathogens were later found to be apparently linked to several of the most significant clusters. Later analysis reportedly placed an Asian-associated ancestry cluster below the roughly 700-donor mean in N-insertions.

The study ran its PCR with 60 Vbeta and 13 Jbeta primers. The protocol was immunoSEQ multiplex PCR, while the TCRdb copy is restricted to in-frame clones and leaves out a portion. The data contain about 120,000 clones, under 90% of them singletons. V was shortened by 5 bases and J by 4 bases, with 6 bases between the two germline ends. The CDR3 contains 13 residues. The germline gives CDR1 LNHDA, CDR2 SQIVND (reference sequence). This clonotype originated in a woman between 18 and 29 years old in good health and CMV-seronegative. The genes are TRBV19 and TRBJ2-6, with a weak D call TRBD2 (5 bases). The sequencing sample was made of PBMCs. The CDR3 reads CASSPGGANVLTF. CDR3 coding DNA: TGTGCCAGTAGTCCGGGGGGGGCCAACGTCCTGACTTTC.